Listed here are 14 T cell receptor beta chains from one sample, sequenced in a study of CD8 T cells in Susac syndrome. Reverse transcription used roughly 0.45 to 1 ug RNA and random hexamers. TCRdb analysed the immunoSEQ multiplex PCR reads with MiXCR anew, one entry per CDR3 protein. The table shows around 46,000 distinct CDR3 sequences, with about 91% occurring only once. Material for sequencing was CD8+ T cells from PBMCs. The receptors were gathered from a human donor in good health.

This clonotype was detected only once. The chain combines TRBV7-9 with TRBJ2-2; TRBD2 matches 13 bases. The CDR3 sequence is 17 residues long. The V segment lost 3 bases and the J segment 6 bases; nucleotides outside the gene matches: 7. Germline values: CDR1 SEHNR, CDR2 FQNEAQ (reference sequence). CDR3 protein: CASSFPLAGGPPGELFF. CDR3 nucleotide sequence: TGTGCCAGCAGCTTCCCACTAGCGGGAGGGCCGCCCGGGGAGCTGTTTTTT.

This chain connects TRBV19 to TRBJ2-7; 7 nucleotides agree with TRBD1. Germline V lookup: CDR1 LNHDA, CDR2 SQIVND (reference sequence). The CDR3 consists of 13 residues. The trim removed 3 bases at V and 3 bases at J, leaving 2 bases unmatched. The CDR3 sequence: CASSMRQGYEQYF. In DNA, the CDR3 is TGTGCCAGTAGTATGAGACAGGGCTACGAGCAGTACTTC.

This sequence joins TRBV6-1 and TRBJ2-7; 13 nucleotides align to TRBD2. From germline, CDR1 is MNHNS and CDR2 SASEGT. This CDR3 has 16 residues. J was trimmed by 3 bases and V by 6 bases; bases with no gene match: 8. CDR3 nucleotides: TGTGCCAGCAGGAAGGGAGGACTAGCGGGAGTCTACGAGCAGTACTTC. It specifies CASRKGGLAGVYEQYF.

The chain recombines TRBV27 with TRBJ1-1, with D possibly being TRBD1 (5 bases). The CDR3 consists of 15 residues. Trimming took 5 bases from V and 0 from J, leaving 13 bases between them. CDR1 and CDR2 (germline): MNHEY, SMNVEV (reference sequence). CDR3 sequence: CASSPQTDMNTEAFF. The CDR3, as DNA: TGTGCCAGCAGTCCGCAGACAGACATGAACACTGAAGCTTTCTTT.

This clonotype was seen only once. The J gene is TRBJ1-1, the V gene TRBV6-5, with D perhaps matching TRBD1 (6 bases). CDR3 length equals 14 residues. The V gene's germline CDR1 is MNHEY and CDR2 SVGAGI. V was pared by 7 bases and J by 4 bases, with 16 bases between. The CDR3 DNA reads TGTGCCAGCAATTTGAGAGGGGGGGGCACTGAAGCTTTCTTT. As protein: CASNLRGGGTEAFF.

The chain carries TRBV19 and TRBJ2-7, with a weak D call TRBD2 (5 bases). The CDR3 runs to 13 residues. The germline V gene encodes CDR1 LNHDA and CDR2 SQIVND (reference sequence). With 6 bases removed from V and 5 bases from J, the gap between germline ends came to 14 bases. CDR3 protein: CASSAGIEHEQYF. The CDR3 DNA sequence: TGTGCCAGTAGCGCGGGTATAGAGCACGAGCAGTACTTC.

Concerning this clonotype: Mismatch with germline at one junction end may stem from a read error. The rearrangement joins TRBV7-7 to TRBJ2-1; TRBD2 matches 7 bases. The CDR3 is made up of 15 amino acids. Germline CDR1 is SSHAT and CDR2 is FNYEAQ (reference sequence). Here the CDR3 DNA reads TGTGCTAGCAGTCCTCAGCGGGATGGTTACAATGAGCAGTTCTTC. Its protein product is CASSPQRDGYNEQFF.

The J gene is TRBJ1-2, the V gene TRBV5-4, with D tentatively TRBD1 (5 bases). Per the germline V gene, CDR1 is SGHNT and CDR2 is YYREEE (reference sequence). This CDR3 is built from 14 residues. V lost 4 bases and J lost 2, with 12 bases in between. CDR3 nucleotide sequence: TGTGCCAGCAGCACCGGGACGGTCAACTATGGCTACACCTTC. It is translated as CASSTGTVNYGYTF.

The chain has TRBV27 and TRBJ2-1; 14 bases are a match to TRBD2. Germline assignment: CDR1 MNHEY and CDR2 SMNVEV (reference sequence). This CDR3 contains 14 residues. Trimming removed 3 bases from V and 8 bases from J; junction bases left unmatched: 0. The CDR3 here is CASSLGLAGDEQFF. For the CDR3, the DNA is TGTGCCAGCAGTTTGGGACTAGCGGGAGATGAGCAGTTCTTC.

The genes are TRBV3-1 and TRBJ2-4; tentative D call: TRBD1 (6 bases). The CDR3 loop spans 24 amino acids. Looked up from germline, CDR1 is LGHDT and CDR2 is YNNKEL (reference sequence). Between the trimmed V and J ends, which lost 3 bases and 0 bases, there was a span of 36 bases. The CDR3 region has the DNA TGTGCCAGCAGCCAGGGGTATCGGGGACACACCACCGACCCAGGGGCACTAGCCAAAAACATTCAGTACTTC. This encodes CASSQGYRGHTTDPGALAKNIQYF.

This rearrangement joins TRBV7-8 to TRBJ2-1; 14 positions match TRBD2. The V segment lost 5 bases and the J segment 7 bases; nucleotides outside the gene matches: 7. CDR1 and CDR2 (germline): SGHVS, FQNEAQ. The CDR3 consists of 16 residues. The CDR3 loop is CASSQQGLAGVNEQFF. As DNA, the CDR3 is TGTGCCAGCAGCCAGCAGGGACTAGCGGGAGTTAATGAGCAGTTCTTC.

The DNA for the CDR3 is TGTGCCAGCAGTGAACGAGGACAGGGGGCTGAAGAGCAGTACTTC. Its protein is CASSERGQGAEEQYF. This chain joins TRBV25-1 and TRBJ2-7; TRBD1 matches 11 bases. The J segment lost 7 bases and the V segment lost 2 bases, leaving 7 bases of the junction unmatched. Germline lookup yields CDR1 MGHDK and CDR2 SYGVNS. The CDR3 consists of 15 residues.

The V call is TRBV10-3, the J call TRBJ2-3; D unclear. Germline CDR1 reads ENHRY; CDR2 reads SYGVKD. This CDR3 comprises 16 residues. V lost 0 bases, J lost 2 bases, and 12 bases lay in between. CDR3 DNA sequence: TGTGCCATCAGTGAGTCGATGTCAGGCCCCACAGATACGCAGTATTTT. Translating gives CAISESMSGPTDTQYF.

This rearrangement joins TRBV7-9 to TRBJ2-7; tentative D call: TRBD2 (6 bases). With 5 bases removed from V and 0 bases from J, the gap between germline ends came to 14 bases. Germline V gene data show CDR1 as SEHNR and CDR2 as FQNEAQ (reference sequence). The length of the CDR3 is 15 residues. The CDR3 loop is CASSMPRGSSYEQYF. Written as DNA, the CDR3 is TGTGCCAGCAGCATGCCTCGGGGGAGCTCCTACGAGCAGTACTTC.